This passage covers 19 T cell receptor beta chains from one sample sequenced in a study of T cell responses to AZD1222 COVID-19 vaccine (dated by TCRdb to the early 2020s). The time point label corresponds to: about 28 days (+/-7) after the second vaccine dose. The library was obtained by the immunoSEQ multiplex PCR assay. This immuneACCESS table, as held by TCRdb, lists in-frame sequences with V and J called but not all clones. Of the missing ones, under half trace to an unresolved V gene in checked studies; the others have no known cause. A total of just over 90,000 clones appear in this sample, roughly nine tenths of them only once. Of the sample, less than 3% is held by the ten largest clones. Sequencing was performed on peripheral blood, taken 28 days after the second AZD1222 dose. These receptors came from an adult who received the AZD1222 COVID-19 vaccine.

CDR3 residues: CASSESGTTDTQYF. CDR3 bases: TGCGCCAGCAGTGAGAGCGGGACCACAGATACGCAGTATTTT. This chain connects TRBV10-2 to TRBJ2-3; 7 nucleotides agree with TRBD2. The germline V gene encodes CDR1 WSHSY and CDR2 SAAADI. The CDR3 sequence is 14 residues long. The V and J ends lost 2 bases and 2 bases, in that order; junction bases with no gene match: 1.

The V call is TRBV18, the J call TRBJ1-4; D unresolved. The CDR3 length is 14 residues. V was trimmed by 1 base and J by 6 bases, leaving 9 bases between them. Germline CDR1 reads KGHSH; CDR2 reads LQKENI. Written as DNA, the CDR3 is TGTGCCAGCTCACCACTGGGAGGTTATGAAAAACTGTTTTTT. Translation: CASSPLGGYEKLFF. The full variable domain, its missing parts supplied by reference TRBV18 and TRBJ1-4, is NAGVMQNPRHLVRRRGQEARLRCSPMKGHSHVYWYRQLPEEGLKFMVYLQKENIIDESGMPKERFSAEFPKEGPSILRIQQVVRGDSAAYFCASSPLGGYEKLFFGSGTQLSVL.

The chain combines TRBV7-9 with TRBJ1-6, with D possibly TRBD1 on 5 matching bases. The length of the CDR3 is 15 residues. Germline values: CDR1 SEHNR, CDR2 FQNEAQ (reference sequence). Trimming took off 5 bases at V and 6 bases at J, with 14 bases between the two ends. CDR3: CASSVPRGSNSPLHF. In DNA form, the CDR3 reads TGTGCCAGCAGCGTCCCCCGGGGGTCTAATTCACCCCTCCACTTT.

About this clone itself: Other DNA variants within this sample encode the same CDR3. The CDR3 sequence: CASSYRGNQPQHF. CDR3 DNA sequence: TGTGCCAGCAGTTACCGGGGGAATCAGCCCCAGCATTTT. This chain joins TRBV6-5 and TRBJ1-5; possibly TRBD1 for D (5 bases). V lost 2 bases to trimming and J lost 4 bases, with 6 bases between them. The CDR3 has 13 residues. Germline V lookup: CDR1 MNHEY, CDR2 SVGAGI.

The CDR3 protein is CASSRGGNYNEQFF. The CDR3 coding sequence is TGTGCCAGCAGCCGAGGGGGAAACTACAATGAGCAGTTCTTC. The chain combines TRBV3-1 (or the pseudogene TRBV3-2) with TRBJ2-1; tentatively, D is TRBD1 (6 bases). CDR3 size: 14 residues. CDR1 and CDR2 (germline): LGHDT, YNNKEL (reference sequence). Trimming took 4 bases from V and 3 from J, leaving 10 bases between them.

The gene calls are TRBV9 and TRBJ2-1, with a weak D call TRBD1 (6 bases). The CDR3 is 14 residues long. The V and J ends lost 5 bases and 8 bases respectively, with 17 bases between them. CDR1 and CDR2 (germline): SGDLS, YYNGEE. The CDR3 DNA sequence: TGTGCCAGCAGTGGGACACTGCTTATAGATGAGCAGTTCTTC. It is translated as CASSGTLLIDEQFF.

The chain carries TRBV5-1 and TRBJ2-1, with D possibly TRBD2 on 6 matching bases. Germline V gene lookup returns CDR1 SGHRS and CDR2 YFSETQ. V was trimmed by 2 bases and J by 0 bases, leaving 18 bases between them. The CDR3 has 18 amino acids. CDR3 nucleotides: TGCGCCAGCAGCTTAGGGGTAGCGGTCCTAAGCTCCTACAATGAGCAGTTCTTC. It is translated as CASSLGVAVLSSYNEQFF.

The J gene is TRBJ2-7, the V gene TRBV7-2, with 13 bases fitting TRBD2. Germline V gene data show CDR1 as SGHTA and CDR2 as FQGNSA. CDR3 length: 16 residues. J lost 4 bases, V lost 6 bases, and 9 bases had no gene match. CDR3 protein: CASRPTSGGVSYEQYF. The CDR3 bases are TGTGCCAGCAGACCAACTAGCGGGGGGGTTTCATACGAGCAGTACTTC.

The sample holds one count of this clone. V gene TRBV13 combines with J gene TRBJ2-7; D is uncertain. V was clipped by 0 bases and J by 1 base, with 7 bases between them. The CDR3 has 14 residues. The germline V gene encodes CDR1 PRHDT and CDR2 FYEKMQ (reference sequence). CDR3 sequence reads: CASSLGAQSYEQYF. The CDR3 DNA is TGTGCCAGCAGCTTAGGGGCGCAGTCCTACGAGCAGTACTTC.

The V gene is TRBV9, the J gene TRBJ1-6; perhaps TRBD1 as D (5 bases). CDR1 SGDLS and CDR2 YYNGEE come from the germline V gene. V lost 0 bases and J lost 7, with 11 bases in between. The length of the CDR3 is 15 residues. CDR3 loop: CASSVDGHNNSPLHF. In nucleotides, the CDR3 is TGTGCCAGCAGCGTAGATGGACACAACAATTCACCCCTCCACTTT. The complete variable domain, with remaining parts taken from reference TRBV9 and TRBJ1-6, reads DSGVTQTPKHLITATGQRVTLRCSPRSGDLSVYWYQQSLDQGLQFLIQYYNGEERAKGNILERFSAQQFPDLHSELNLSSLELGDSALYFCASSVDGHNNSPLHFGNGTRLTVT.

This clone was detected only once. The chain links TRBV3-1 (or the pseudogene TRBV3-2) to TRBJ1-2; D gene uncertain. V lost 0 bases to trimming and J lost 8 bases, with 16 bases between them. The CDR3 is 15 amino acids. Germline CDR1 is LGHDT and CDR2 is YNNKEL (reference sequence). CDR3 region: CASSQDLSFAAGYTF. The CDR3 nucleotides read TGTGCCAGCAGCCAAGATTTAAGTTTCGCGGCGGGCTACACCTTC.

The gene calls are TRBV28 and TRBJ1-5, with D possibly TRBD1 on 5 matching bases. CDR3 length equals 14 residues. From germline, CDR1 is MDHEN and CDR2 SYDVKM. Trimming pared 3 bases from V and 4 bases from J, leaving 10 bases between. The CDR3 DNA reads as TGTGCCAGCAGTTTGCCCGGGGGTAATCAGCCCCAGCATTTT. As protein: CASSLPGGNQPQHF.

This chain connects TRBV7-6 to TRBJ1-2; D gene uncertain. The CDR3 has 14 amino acids. V lost 5 bases, J lost 2 bases, and 12 bases lay in between. Germline V gene lookup returns CDR1 SGHVS and CDR2 FNYEAQ. CDR3 nucleotide sequence: TGTGCCAGCAGCCCGGGCACTATAAACTATGGCTACACCTTC. Its protein is CASSPGTINYGYTF.

The rearrangement links TRBV6-5 to TRBJ2-7, with D perhaps TRBD2 (6 bases). The CDR3 loop spans 14 amino acids. V was shortened by 7 bases and J by 3 bases, with 16 bases between the two germline ends. Germline assignment: CDR1 MNHEY and CDR2 SVGAGI. The CDR3 sequence: CASIRKGGGYEQYF. DNA for the CDR3: TGTGCCAGCATTCGAAAGGGAGGAGGCTACGAGCAGTACTTC.

This clone was picked up one time. The gene calls are TRBV5-6 and TRBJ2-1; 7 nucleotides match TRBD1. CDR1 SGHDT and CDR2 YYEEEE come from the germline V gene. Unmatched junction bases numbered 3, after V lost 0 bases and J lost 3 bases. This CDR3 contains 15 residues. This CDR3 is CASSLGGTVYNEQFF. The CDR3 DNA sequence: TGTGCCAGCAGCTTGGGAGGGACAGTCTACAATGAGCAGTTCTTC.

This chain joins TRBV6-5 and TRBJ1-1, with D unresolved. The CDR3 sequence is 14 residues long. The ends were cut back, 4 bases at V and 0 bases at J, with 9 bases in the middle. CDR1 is MNHEY, CDR2 SVGAGI, per germline. Written as DNA, the CDR3 is TGTGCCAGCAGTTGGAGTGGGTTGAACACTGAAGCTTTCTTT. This sequence encodes CASSWSGLNTEAFF.

The rearrangement uses TRBV2 and TRBJ1-1; D uncertain. Germline values: CDR1 SNHLY, CDR2 FYNNEI. The germline V and J ends were trimmed by 8 bases and 0 bases, with 10 bases remaining between them. This CDR3 has 13 residues. The CDR3 loop reads CASEIYMNTEAFF. Here the CDR3 DNA reads TGTGCCAGCGAGATCTACATGAACACTGAAGCTTTCTTT.

This sequence joins TRBV9 and TRBJ2-2; D gene unclear. Germline CDR1 reads SGDLS; CDR2 reads YYNGEE. The length of the CDR3 is 14 residues. V was cut by 4 bases and J by 3 bases, with 10 bases left in between. This chain's CDR3 is CASSQAPHTGELFF. The CDR3 region has the DNA TGTGCCAGCAGCCAGGCCCCACACACCGGGGAGCTGTTTTTT.

The chain combines TRBV5-1 with TRBJ2-6; D possibly corresponds to TRBD1 (6 bases). This CDR3 spans 14 amino acids. The germline V and J ends were trimmed by 6 bases and 2 bases, with 9 bases remaining between them. Germline V gene sequence: CDR1 SGHRS, CDR2 YFSETQ. The CDR3 sequence is CASTTGTGANVLTF. CDR3 bases: TGCGCCAGCACCACAGGGACTGGGGCCAACGTCCTGACTTTC. Complete variable domain (other parts from reference TRBV5-1 and TRBJ2-6): KAGVTQTPRYLIKTRGQQVTLSCSPISGHRSVSWYQQTPGQGLQFLFEYFSETQRNKGNFPGRFSGRQFSNSRSEMNVSTLELGDSALYLCASTTGTGANVLTFGAGSRLTVL.